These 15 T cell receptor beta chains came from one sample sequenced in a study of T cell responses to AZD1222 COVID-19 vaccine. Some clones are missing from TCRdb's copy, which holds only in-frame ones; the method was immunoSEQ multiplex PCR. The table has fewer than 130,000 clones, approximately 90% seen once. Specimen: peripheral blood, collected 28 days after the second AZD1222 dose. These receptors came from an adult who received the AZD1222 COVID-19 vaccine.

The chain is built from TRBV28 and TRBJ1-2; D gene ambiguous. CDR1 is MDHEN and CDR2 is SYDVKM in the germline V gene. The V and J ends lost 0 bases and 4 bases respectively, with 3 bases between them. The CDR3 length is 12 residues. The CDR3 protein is CASSLWSYGYTF. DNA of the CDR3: TGTGCCAGCAGTTTATGGAGCTATGGCTACACCTTC.

The CDR3 spells CASSPLKGEANYGYTF. For the CDR3, the DNA is TGCGCCAGCAGCCCACTAAAGGGAGAAGCTAACTATGGCTACACCTTC. The chain links TRBV4-1 to TRBJ1-2; D is unresolved. V was pared by 4 bases and J by 0 bases, with 15 bases between. Germline loops: CDR1 MGHRA, CDR2 YSYEKL. The CDR3 spans 16 residues.

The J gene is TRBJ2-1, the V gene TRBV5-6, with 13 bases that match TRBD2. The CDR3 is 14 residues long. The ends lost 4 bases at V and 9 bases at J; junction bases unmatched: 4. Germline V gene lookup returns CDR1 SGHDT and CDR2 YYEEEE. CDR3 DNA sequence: TGTGCCAGCAGCGGGGGACTAGCGGGAAGTGAGCAGTTCTTC. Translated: CASSGGLAGSEQFF.

The CDR3 is CASSREGRLHDIQYF. The CDR3 DNA is TGTGCCAGTAGTAGGGAAGGACGCCTTCATGACATTCAGTACTTC. V gene TRBV19 combines with J gene TRBJ2-4, with D unresolved. Germline-derived CDR1 and CDR2 are LNHDA and SQIVND (reference sequence). CDR3 length: 15 residues. The V gene lost 4 bases and the J gene lost 8 bases, with 18 bases spanning the gap.

The CDR3 reads CASSDRLAGSADTQYF. The DNA of the CDR3 is TGCGCCAGCAGCGATAGACTAGCGGGTTCGGCGGATACGCAGTATTTT. The chain links TRBV5-1 to TRBJ2-3; 10 bases fit TRBD2. The CDR3 contains 16 residues. V lost 4 bases, J lost 6 bases, and 11 bases stayed unmatched. CDR1 is SGHRS and CDR2 is YFSETQ in the germline V gene.

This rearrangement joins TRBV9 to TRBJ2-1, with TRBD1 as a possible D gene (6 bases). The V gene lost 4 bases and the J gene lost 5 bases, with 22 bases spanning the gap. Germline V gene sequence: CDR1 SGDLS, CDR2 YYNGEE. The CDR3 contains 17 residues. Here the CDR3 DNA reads TGTGCCAGCAGCCCTAGCCCAACTCAGGGGACCAACAATGAGCAGTTCTTC. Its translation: CASSPSPTQGTNNEQFF.

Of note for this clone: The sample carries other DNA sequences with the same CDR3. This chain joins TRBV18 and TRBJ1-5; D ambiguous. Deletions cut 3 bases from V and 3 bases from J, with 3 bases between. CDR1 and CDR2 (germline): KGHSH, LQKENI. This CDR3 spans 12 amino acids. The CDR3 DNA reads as TGTGCCAGCTCACCGGACAATCAGCCCCAGCATTTT. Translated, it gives CASSPDNQPQHF.

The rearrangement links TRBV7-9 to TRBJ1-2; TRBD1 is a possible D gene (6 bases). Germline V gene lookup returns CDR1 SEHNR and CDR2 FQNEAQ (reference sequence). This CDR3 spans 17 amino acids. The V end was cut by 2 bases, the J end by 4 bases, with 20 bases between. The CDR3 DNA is TGTGCCAGCAGCTTATGGCAGGGGACCGTAGCGGGCTATGGCTACACCTTC. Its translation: CASSLWQGTVAGYGYTF.

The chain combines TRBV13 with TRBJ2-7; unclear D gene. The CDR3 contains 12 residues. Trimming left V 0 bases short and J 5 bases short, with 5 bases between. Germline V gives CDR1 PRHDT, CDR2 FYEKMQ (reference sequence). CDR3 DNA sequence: TGTGCCAGCAGCTTAGGCAGTGACGAGCAGTACTTC. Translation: CASSLGSDEQYF. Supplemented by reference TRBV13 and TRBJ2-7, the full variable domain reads AAGVIQSPRHLIKEKRETATLKCYPIPRHDTVYWYQQGPGQDPQFLISFYEKMQSDKGSIPDRFSAQQFSDYHSELNMSSLELGDSALYFCASSLGSDEQYFGPGTRLTVT.

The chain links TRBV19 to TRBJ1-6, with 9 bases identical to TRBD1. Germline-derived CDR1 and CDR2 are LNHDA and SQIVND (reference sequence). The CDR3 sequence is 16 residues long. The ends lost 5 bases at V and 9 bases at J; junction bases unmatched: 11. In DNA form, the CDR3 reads TGTGCCAGTAGTTCTCAACCGGGACAGGGTTTTTCACCCCTCCACTTT. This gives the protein CASSSQPGQGFSPLHF.

CDR3 DNA sequence: TGTGCCAGCAGCGCTGCAGGGACAGATACGCAGTATTTT. Amino acid sequence: CASSAAGTDTQYF. V usage is TRBV3-1 (or the pseudogene TRBV3-2) and J usage is TRBJ2-3; perhaps TRBD1 as D (5 bases). Trimming shortened V by 5 bases and J by 3 bases, and 9 bases separated the two germline ends. CDR3 length equals 13 residues. Germline CDR1 reads LGHDT; CDR2 reads YNNKEL (reference sequence).

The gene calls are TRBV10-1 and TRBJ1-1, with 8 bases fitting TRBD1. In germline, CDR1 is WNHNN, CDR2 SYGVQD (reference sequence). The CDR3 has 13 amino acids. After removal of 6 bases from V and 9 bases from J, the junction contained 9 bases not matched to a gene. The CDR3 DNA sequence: TGCGCCAGCAGCGGGACAGGACCTCAACAAGCTTTCTTT. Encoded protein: CASSGTGPQQAFF.

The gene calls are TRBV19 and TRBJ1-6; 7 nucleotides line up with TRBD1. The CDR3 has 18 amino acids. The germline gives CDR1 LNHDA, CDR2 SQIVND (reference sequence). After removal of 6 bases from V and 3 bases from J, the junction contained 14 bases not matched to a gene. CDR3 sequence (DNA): TGTGCCAGTAGCCCCTCGCCCTGGACAGGCGGCTATAATTCACCCCTCCACTTT. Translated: CASSPSPWTGGYNSPLHF.

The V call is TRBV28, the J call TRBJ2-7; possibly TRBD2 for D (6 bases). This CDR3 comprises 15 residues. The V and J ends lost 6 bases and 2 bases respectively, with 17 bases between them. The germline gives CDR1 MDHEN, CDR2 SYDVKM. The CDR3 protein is CASSPLRDGAYEQYF. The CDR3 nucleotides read TGTGCCAGCAGCCCCTTGCGGGACGGTGCCTACGAGCAGTACTTC.

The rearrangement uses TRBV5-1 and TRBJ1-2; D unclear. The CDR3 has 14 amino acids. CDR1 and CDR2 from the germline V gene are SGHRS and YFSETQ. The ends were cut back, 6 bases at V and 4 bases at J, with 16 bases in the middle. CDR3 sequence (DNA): TGCGCCAGCACCCAGCGTTACCAGAGCTATGGCTACACCTTC. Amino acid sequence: CASTQRYQSYGYTF. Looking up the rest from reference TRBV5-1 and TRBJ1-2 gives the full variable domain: KAGVTQTPRYLIKTRGQQVTLSCSPISGHRSVSWYQQTPGQGLQFLFEYFSETQRNKGNFPGRFSGRQFSNSRSEMNVSTLELGDSALYLCASTQRYQSYGYTFGSGTRLTVV.